A selection of T cell receptor beta chains follows, all from one sample in a study of blood T cell repertoires in COVID-19. Profiled with immunoSEQ multiplex PCR; TCRdb holds only in-frame clones, not every one. The sample has some 210,000 clones; 75% to 90% are singletons. Specimen: PBMCs or T cells enriched from blood (not recorded which). The receptor set was obtained from a man in his forties or fifties who had recovered from COVID-19. Both conserved end residues are part of each CDR3. A D gene is named only where the DNA matches it firmly. Where a row states a size, it is once, few, many or the class of an expanded clone; other rows omit it.

v_gene	d_gene	abundance	j_gene	CDR3aa	CDR3nt
TRBV30	TRBD1	NA	TRBJ2-4	CALRTGAVAKNIQYF	TGTGCCTTACGAACAGGGGCTGTGGCCAAAAACATTCAGTACTTC
TRBV21-1	NA	NA	TRBJ1-1	CASSKGIRQHTEAFF	TGTGCCAGCAGCAAAGGTATCCGACAGCACACTGAAGCTTTCTTT
TRBV18	TRBD1	NA	TRBJ1-6	CASSSRTGSSYNSPLHF	TGTGCCAGCTCATCCAGGACAGGGAGCTCCTATAATTCACCCCTCCACTTT
TRBV19	NA	NA	TRBJ2-7	CASSLQGGSYEQYF	TGTGCCAGTAGTTTACAGGGGGGGTCCTACGAGCAGTACTTC
TRBV7-3	NA	many	TRBJ1-3	CASSDQGGNTIYF	TGTGCCAGCAGCGATCAGGGCGGAAACACCATATATTTT
TRBV4-1	NA	few	TRBJ1-3	CASSQATTGNTIYF	TGCGCCAGCAGCCAAGCTACTACTGGAAACACCATATATTTT
TRBV7-9	TRBD1	NA	TRBJ2-3	CASSLGDRATDTQYF	TGTGCCAGCAGCTTAGGCGACAGGGCCACAGATACGCAGTATTTT
TRBV9	NA	NA	TRBJ2-3	CASSVAPADTQYF	TGTGCCAGCAGCGTAGCTCCGGCAGATACGCAGTATTTT
TRBV5-4	TRBD2	few	TRBJ2-7	CASSRTSGKSEQYF	TGTGCCAGCAGCCGGACTAGCGGGAAGAGTGAGCAGTACTTC
TRBV27	NA	NA	TRBJ1-1	CASRGRRNTEAFF	TGTGCCAGCAGGGGGCGTAGAAACACTGAAGCTTTCTTT
TRBV27	NA	NA	TRBJ2-7	CASTGAVPYEQYF	TGTGCCAGCACCGGAGCGGTCCCCTACGAGCAGTACTTC
TRBV19	TRBD2	NA	TRBJ2-3	CASKPSGSTDTQYF	TGTGCCAGTAAGCCTAGCGGGAGCACAGATACGCAGTATTTT
TRBV25-1	TRBD1	NA	TRBJ1-6	CASSEHRQGDSPLHF	TGTGCCAGCAGTGAGCACCGACAGGGGGATTCACCCCTCCACTTT
TRBV11-2	TRBD2	NA	TRBJ2-5	CASSLGRLGGVLKETQYF	TGTGCCAGCAGCTTAGGACGGTTGGGAGGGGTCCTTAAAGAGACCCAGTACTTC
TRBV5-1	NA	NA	TRBJ2-1	CASSSEVSGKQFF	TGCGCCAGCAGCTCCGAGGTGAGCGGCAAGCAGTTCTTC
TRBV30	NA	NA	TRBJ2-2	CAWIQGNTGELFF	TGTGCCTGGATACAGGGGAACACCGGGGAGCTGTTTTTT
TRBV9	TRBD1	NA	TRBJ2-1	CASSVGQDNEQFF	TGTGCCAGCAGCGTGGGACAGGACAATGAGCAGTTCTTC
TRBV18	NA	NA	TRBJ2-2	CASSDQGNGELFF	TGTGCCAGCTCGGACCAGGGGAACGGGGAGCTGTTTTTT
TRBV18	NA	NA	TRBJ2-1	CASSSGRLVEQFF	TGTGCCAGCTCCAGCGGCCGATTGGTTGAGCAGTTCTTC
TRBV24-1	TRBD2	NA	TRBJ2-1	CATSETTSGRYNEQFF	TGTGCCACCAGTGAGACTACTAGCGGGAGATACAATGAGCAGTTCTTC
TRBV3-1/TRBV3-2	NA	NA	TRBJ1-2	CASSRGGLGNGYTF	TGTGCCAGCAGCCGGGGAGGGTTGGGTAATGGCTACACCTTC
TRBV7-9	NA	NA	TRBJ1-6	CASTPKMGAFTGPPLHF	TGTGCCAGCACCCCGAAGATGGGGGCCTTCACAGGACCACCCCTCCACTTT
TRBV5-1	TRBD1	once	TRBJ1-2	CASSSQDRGSGYTF	TGCGCCAGCAGCTCCCAGGACAGGGGCTCCGGCTACACCTTC
TRBV7-9	NA	NA	TRBJ1-5	CASSPNQPQHF	TGTGCCAGCAGCCCGAATCAGCCCCAGCATTTT
TRBV24-1	TRBD2	NA	TRBJ2-3	CATAPGAGPTDTQYF	TGTGCCACCGCCCCAGGAGCGGGACCCACAGATACGCAGTATTTT
TRBV6-5	NA	NA	TRBJ2-1	CASSPYRGNEQFF	TGTGCCAGCAGCCCCTACCGGGGGAATGAGCAGTTCTTC
TRBV6-5	NA	NA	TRBJ1-1	CASNQQGLNAEAFF	TGTGCCAGCAACCAACAGGGACTAAACGCTGAAGCTTTCTTT
TRBV13	TRBD1	NA	TRBJ1-4	CASSSGTGTNEKLFF	TGTGCCAGCAGCTCAGGGACAGGTACTAATGAAAAACTGTTTTTT
TRBV12-3/TRBV12-4	TRBD2	NA	TRBJ2-5	CASGRPGGETQYF	TGTGCCAGCGGACGTCCCGGGGGGGAGACCCAGTACTTC
TRBV24-1	TRBD2	NA	TRBJ2-7	CATSSPKAGVYEQYF	TGTGCCACGAGTTCCCCAAAAGCGGGAGTCTACGAGCAGTACTTC
TRBV5-6	NA	NA	TRBJ1-1	CASSRGWEAFF	TGTGCCAGCAGCCGGGGGTGGGAAGCTTTCTTT
TRBV21-1	NA	NA	TRBJ2-2	CASTSTRTARLAGFGANTGELFF	TGTGCCAGCACCTCTACCAGGACTGCAAGACTAGCGGGGTTCGGCGCCAACACCGGGGAGCTGTTTTTT
TRBV7-3	TRBD1	NA	TRBJ1-1	CASSRQGGVSDAFF	TGTGCCAGCAGCAGACAGGGTGGGGTCTCGGATGCTTTCTTT
TRBV2	TRBD2	NA	TRBJ2-2	CASAKTSGGAGELFF	TGTGCCAGCGCGAAGACTAGCGGGGGGGCCGGGGAGCTGTTTTTT
TRBV4-1	TRBD1	NA	TRBJ1-6	CASARQGLDNSPLHF	TGCGCCAGCGCCCGACAGGGGCTCGATAATTCACCCCTCCACTTT
TRBV5-4	TRBD1	NA	TRBJ2-7	CASSSRDRGREQYF	TGTGCCAGCAGCTCCCGGGACAGGGGGCGAGAGCAGTACTTC
TRBV3-1/TRBV3-2	NA	NA	TRBJ2-6	CASSQDSRGSGANVLTF	TGTGCCAGCAGCCAAGATTCGCGGGGATCCGGGGCCAACGTCCTGACTTTC
TRBV29-1	NA	NA	TRBJ1-2	CSVESPGKSSGYTF	TGCAGCGTTGAAAGTCCAGGGAAAAGCTCCGGCTACACCTTC
TRBV5-8	NA	NA	TRBJ2-7	CASSHVGTYEQYF	TGTGCCAGCAGCCATGTCGGGACCTACGAGCAGTACTTC
TRBV28	NA	few	TRBJ1-5	CASSLTGRNQPQHF	TGTGCCAGCAGTTTAACGGGGAGAAATCAGCCCCAGCATTTT
TRBV5-1	TRBD1	NA	TRBJ1-1	CASSYRGQGTEAFF	TGCGCCAGCAGCTACAGGGGGCAGGGTACTGAAGCTTTCTTT
TRBV7-3	TRBD1	NA	TRBJ1-6	CASSRDRGSSPLHF	TGTGCCAGCAGCCGGGACAGGGGTAGTTCACCCCTCCACTTT
TRBV4-1	NA	NA	TRBJ2-1	CASSQNTGARGVNEQFF	TGCGCCAGCAGCCAAAATACCGGGGCCAGGGGTGTGAATGAGCAGTTCTTC
TRBV24-1	TRBD1	NA	TRBJ1-4	CAPSACQGANEKLFF	TGTGCCCCCTCAGCCTGTCAGGGGGCTAATGAAAAACTGTTTTTT
TRBV12-3/TRBV12-4	NA	many	TRBJ1-1	CASSFSREAFF	TGTGCCAGCAGTTTCTCTCGTGAAGCTTTCTTT